This entry features one T cell receptor (beta chain) sequence. Its antigen is as yet unknown. The data originate from a study of T cells in Graves' hyperthyroidism and ophthalmopathy. Study-level results: Before onset, by a median of about six months, the model predicted ophthalmopathy. Appearing also in blood were most of the thyroid clonotypes expanded above 0.001.

The source material, RNA transcripts, was used to amplify TCR beta CDR3 regions. The HTBI primer set served for first-round RT-PCR of the TCR CDR3. TCRdb re-derived calls from the multiplex PCR reads in MiXCR, one entry per CDR3 protein. The repertoire includes about 290,000 distinct CDR3 sequences, nearly 15% of them detected once, and around 31% sits in the top ten. Germline V gene lookup returns CDR1 DFQATT and CDR2 SNEGSKA (reference sequence). V gave up 4 bases and J gave up 0 bases, with 10 bases separating them. The CDR3 runs to 14 residues. Material: blood. The TCR sequence derives from a woman aged 45 to 65 with Graves' hyperthyroidism that later progressed to Graves' ophthalmopathy. The gene calls are TRBV20-1 and TRBJ1-5; D is uncertain. CDR3: CSANPDLSNQPQHF. The CDR3 DNA is TGCAGTGCTAATCCAGACCTTAGCAATCAGCCCCAGCATTTT.